A selection of T cell receptor beta chains follows, all from one sample in a study of identical twins. TCRdb re-derived calls from the 5' RACE reads in MiXCR, one entry per CDR3 protein. Of roughly 200,000 distinct CDR3 sequences listed, 6% to 9% are singletons. A further study also used this sample, focusing on yellow fever vaccine responses in identical twins.

The sequenced material came from memory (CD45RO+) T cells sorted from blood. The receptors derive from a woman aged 18 to 35 in good health. Each CDR3 is given with its conserved first and last residue. The order of the fields is V gene, J gene, CDR3 protein.

>TRBV20-1|TRBJ1-2
CSARGQQGNYGYTF
>TRBV6-1|TRBJ2-7
CASSPGTGGEQYF
>TRBV11-2|TRBJ2-3
CASSSPVGRTLTDTQYF
>TRBV2|TRBJ2-5
CASSDDRETQYF
>TRBV6-1|TRBJ1-4
CASSDGTGTNEKLFF
>TRBV29-1|TRBJ2-3
CSVESEGRTDTQYF
>TRBV20-1|TRBJ2-2
CSARVTGRDTGELFF
>TRBV12-3/TRBV12-4|TRBJ2-7
CASSWSGSENEQYF
>TRBV5-1|TRBJ2-7
CASSYGTTGEQYF
>TRBV7-2|TRBJ2-5
CASSPRLTQETQYF
>TRBV7-9|TRBJ2-4
CASSLEGTGEPKNIQYF
>TRBV20-1|TRBJ2-5
CSASPLVGAQYF
>TRBV28|TRBJ1-4
CASSLSGLNEKLFF
>TRBV6-1|TRBJ1-6
CASKMDPGDSPLHF
>TRBV4-1|TRBJ2-7
CASSQWDSDIYEQYF
>TRBV7-8|TRBJ2-1
CASTRRALREDEQFF
>TRBV25-1|TRBJ2-5
CASSDPPGPRGAGGKETQYF
>TRBV2|TRBJ2-1
CASSKDRGTSYNEQFF
>TRBV12-3/TRBV12-4|TRBJ1-5
CASSSQGQGAGQPQHF
>TRBV6-2/TRBV6-3|TRBJ1-4
CASHRAGAFEKLFF
>TRBV6-2/TRBV6-3|TRBJ2-3
CASKSGGTDTQYF
>TRBV4-1|TRBJ1-4
CASSRGTGTNEKLFF
>TRBV29-1|TRBJ2-3
CSTKDRSSTDTQYF
>TRBV7-9|TRBJ2-5
CASSPLGETQYF
>TRBV20-1|TRBJ1-2
CSAEDGGWGRYGYTF
>TRBV12-3/TRBV12-4|TRBJ2-2
CASSFGLAGTGELFF
>TRBV4-3|TRBJ2-1
CASSQVVVASIDNEQFF
>TRBV30|TRBJ1-1
CAWSQGDTEAFF
>TRBV21-1|TRBJ2-5
CASSNQGGREVQETQYF
>TRBV20-1|TRBJ2-3
CSAKTGLMHTDTQYF
>TRBV18|TRBJ1-2
CASSPQEVGGYTF
>TRBV7-9|TRBJ1-4
CASSFSGTGEKLFF
>TRBV6-5|TRBJ2-7
CASSYSRISYEQYF
>TRBV28|TRBJ2-1
CASSSPLGTSGRYANEQFF
>TRBV5-1|TRBJ2-3
CASSLGAMGSTDTQYF
>TRBV20-1|TRBJ2-7
CSARNSDREFYEQYF
>TRBV6-1|TRBJ1-5
CASLWRQHQPQHF
>TRBV24-1|TRBJ2-7
CATSDLPTATAVSSGSPYEQYF
>TRBV7-8|TRBJ1-2
CASSLMGQANYGYTF